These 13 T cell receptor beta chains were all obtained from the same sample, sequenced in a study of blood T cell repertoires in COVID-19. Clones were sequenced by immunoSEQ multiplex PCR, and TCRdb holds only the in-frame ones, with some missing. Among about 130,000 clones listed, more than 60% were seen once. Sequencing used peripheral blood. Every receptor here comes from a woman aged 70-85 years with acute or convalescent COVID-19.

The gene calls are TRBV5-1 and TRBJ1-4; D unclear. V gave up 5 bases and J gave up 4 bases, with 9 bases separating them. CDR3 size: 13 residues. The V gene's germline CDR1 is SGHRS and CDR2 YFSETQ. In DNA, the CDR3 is TGCGCCAGCAGACTGACACTTAATGAAAAACTGTTTTTT. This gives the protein CASRLTLNEKLFF.

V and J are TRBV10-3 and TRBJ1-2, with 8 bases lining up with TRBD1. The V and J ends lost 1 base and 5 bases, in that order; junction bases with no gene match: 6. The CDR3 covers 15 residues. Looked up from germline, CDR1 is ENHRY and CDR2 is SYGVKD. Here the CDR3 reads CAISEFTGGGYGYTF. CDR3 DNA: TGTGCCATCAGTGAGTTTACAGGGGGAGGATATGGCTACACCTTC.

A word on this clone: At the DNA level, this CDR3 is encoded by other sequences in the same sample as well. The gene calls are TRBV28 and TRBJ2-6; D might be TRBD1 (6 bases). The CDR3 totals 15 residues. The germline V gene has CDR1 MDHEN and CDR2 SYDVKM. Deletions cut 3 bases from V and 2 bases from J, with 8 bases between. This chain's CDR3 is CASSFGGAGANVLTF. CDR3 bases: TGTGCCAGCAGTTTTGGGGGCGCTGGGGCCAACGTCCTGACTTTC.

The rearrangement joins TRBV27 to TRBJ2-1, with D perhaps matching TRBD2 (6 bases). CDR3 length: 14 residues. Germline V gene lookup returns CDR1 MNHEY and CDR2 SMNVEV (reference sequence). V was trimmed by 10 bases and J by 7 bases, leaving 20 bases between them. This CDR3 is CATAGGLAANEQFF. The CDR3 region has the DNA TGTGCCACAGCGGGTGGGTTAGCGGCGAATGAGCAGTTCTTC.

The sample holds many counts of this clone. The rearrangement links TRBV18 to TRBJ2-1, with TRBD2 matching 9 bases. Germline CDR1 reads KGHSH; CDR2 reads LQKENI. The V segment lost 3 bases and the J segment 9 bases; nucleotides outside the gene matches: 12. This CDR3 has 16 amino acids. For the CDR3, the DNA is TGTGCCAGCTCACCCTCTTTTGCGGGAGGGCCTAGTGAGCAGTTCTTC. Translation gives CASSPSFAGGPSEQFF.

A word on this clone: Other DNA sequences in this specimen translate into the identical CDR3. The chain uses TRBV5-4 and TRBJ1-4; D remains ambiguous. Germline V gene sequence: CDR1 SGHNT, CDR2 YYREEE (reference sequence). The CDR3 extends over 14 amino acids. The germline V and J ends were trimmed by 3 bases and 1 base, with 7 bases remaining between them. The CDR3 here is CASSSRGTNEKLFF. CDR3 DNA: TGTGCCAGCAGCTCCAGAGGAACTAATGAAAAACTGTTTTTT.

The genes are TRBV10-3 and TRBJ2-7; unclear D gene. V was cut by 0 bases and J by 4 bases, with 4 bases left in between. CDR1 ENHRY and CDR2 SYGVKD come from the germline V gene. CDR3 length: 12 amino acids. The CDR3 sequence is CAISESRYEQYF. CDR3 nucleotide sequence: TGTGCCATCAGTGAGTCGAGGTACGAGCAGTACTTC.

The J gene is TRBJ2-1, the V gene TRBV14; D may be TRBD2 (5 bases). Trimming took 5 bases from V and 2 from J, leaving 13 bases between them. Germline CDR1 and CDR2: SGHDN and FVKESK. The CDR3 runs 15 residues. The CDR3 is CASSSTASPYNEQFF. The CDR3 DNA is TGTGCCAGCAGCTCCACGGCTAGCCCCTACAATGAGCAGTTCTTC.

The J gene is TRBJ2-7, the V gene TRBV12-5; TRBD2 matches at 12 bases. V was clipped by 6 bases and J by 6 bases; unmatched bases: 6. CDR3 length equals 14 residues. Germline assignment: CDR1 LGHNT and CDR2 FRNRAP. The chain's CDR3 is CASGTMTSGSEQYF. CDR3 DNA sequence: TGTGCTAGTGGAACCATGACTAGCGGGAGCGAGCAGTACTTC.

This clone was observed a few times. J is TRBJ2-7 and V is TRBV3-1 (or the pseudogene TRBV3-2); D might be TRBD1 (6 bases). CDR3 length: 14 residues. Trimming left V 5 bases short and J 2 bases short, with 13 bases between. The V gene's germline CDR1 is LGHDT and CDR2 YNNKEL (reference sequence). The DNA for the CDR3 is TGTGCCAGCAGCTACACGACAGGTCCCTACGAGCAGTACTTC. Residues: CASSYTTGPYEQYF.

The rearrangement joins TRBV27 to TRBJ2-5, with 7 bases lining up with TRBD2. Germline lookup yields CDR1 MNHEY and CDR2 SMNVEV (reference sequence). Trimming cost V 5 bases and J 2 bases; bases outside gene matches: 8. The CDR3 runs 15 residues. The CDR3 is CASSVGLERQETQYF. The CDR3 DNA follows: TGTGCCAGCAGTGTCGGACTAGAGAGACAAGAGACCCAGTACTTC.

CDR3 sequence: CASSQDNRAYEQYF. CDR3 in DNA: TGTGCCAGCAGCCAAGATAACAGGGCCTACGAGCAGTACTTC. J is TRBJ2-7 and V is TRBV3-1 (or the pseudogene TRBV3-2); perhaps TRBD1 as D (6 bases). Between the trimmed V and J ends, which lost 0 bases and 2 bases, there was a span of 8 bases. The CDR3 contains 14 residues. CDR1 is LGHDT and CDR2 is YNNKEL in the germline V gene (reference sequence).

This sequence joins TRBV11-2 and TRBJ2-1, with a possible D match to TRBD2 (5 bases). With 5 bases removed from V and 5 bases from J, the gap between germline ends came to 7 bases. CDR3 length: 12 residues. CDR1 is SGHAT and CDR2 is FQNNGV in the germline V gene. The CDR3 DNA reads TGTGCCAGCAGCCCGAGGGACAATGAGCAGTTCTTC. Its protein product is CASSPRDNEQFF.